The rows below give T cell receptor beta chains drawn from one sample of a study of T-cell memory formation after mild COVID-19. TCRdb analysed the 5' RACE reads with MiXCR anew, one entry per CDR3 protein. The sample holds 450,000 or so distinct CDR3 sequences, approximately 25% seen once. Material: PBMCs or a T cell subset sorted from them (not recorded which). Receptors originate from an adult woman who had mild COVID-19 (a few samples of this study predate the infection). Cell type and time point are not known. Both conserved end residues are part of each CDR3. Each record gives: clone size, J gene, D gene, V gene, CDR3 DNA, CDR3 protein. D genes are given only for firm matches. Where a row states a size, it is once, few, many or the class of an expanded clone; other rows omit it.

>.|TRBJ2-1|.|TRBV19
TGTGCCAGTCTGGGGAACAATGAGCAGTTCTTC
CASLGNNEQFF
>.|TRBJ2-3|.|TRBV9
TGTGCCAGCAGCGTAGGGATGGGACTTAGCACAGATACGCAGTATTTT
CASSVGMGLSTDTQYF
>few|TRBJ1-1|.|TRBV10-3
TGTGCCATCACCAGGACACTCACCGGCACTGAAGCTTTCTTT
CAITRTLTGTEAFF
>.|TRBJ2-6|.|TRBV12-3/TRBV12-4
TGTGCCAGCAGTAAGGGACCCGGGGCCAACGTCCTGACTTTC
CASSKGPGANVLTF
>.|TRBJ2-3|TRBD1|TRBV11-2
TGTGCCAGCAGCTTATTAGACAGGGGCACAGATACGCAGTATTTT
CASSLLDRGTDTQYF
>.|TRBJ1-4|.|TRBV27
TGTGCCAGCCAACCCGGGACTGATCCTCGGAATGAAAAACTGTTTTTT
CASQPGTDPRNEKLFF
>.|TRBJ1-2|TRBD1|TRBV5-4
TGTGCCAGCAGCTACGGACAGGGGGGCCTCTATGGCTACACCTTC
CASSYGQGGLYGYTF
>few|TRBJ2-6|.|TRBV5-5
TGTGCCAGCAGCTTGGAATGGGACACCGGTGGGGCCAACGTCCTGACTTTC
CASSLEWDTGGANVLTF
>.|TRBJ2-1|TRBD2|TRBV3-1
TGTGCCAGCAGCCCGGACTGGGCGGGGGTCTACAATGAGCAGTTCTTC
CASSPDWAGVYNEQFF
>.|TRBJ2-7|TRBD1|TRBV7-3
TGTGCCAGCAGCTTAGCCGGGGACAGGTCACCTTACGAGCAGTACTTC
CASSLAGDRSPYEQYF
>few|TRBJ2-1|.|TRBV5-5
TGTGCCAGCAGCTTGTTCAGTTCCTTAGGAAATGAGCAGTTCTTC
CASSLFSSLGNEQFF
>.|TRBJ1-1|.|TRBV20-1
TGCAGTGCTAGACACACCCCGGACGGTAGTGAAGCTTTCTTT
CSARHTPDGSEAFF
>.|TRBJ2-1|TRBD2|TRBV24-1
TGTGCCACCAGTGACCGGCTAGCGGGATACAATGAGCAGTTCTTC
CATSDRLAGYNEQFF
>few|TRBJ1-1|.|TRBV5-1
TGCGCCAGCAGCTTGGGCGGAGGGGGGAAGAACACTGAAGCTTTCTTT
CASSLGGGGKNTEAFF
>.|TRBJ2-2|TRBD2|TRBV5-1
TGCGCCAGCGTGAGCGGGACGGTGTCCGGGGAGCTGTTTTTT
CASVSGTVSGELFF